A selection of T cell receptor beta chains follows, all from one sample in a study of PD-L1 blockade in urothelial cancer. Here immunoSEQ multiplex PCR was the method, and the copy in TCRdb shows in-frame clones only, minus some. The sample records approximately 65,000 clones, approximately 91% being singletons. The starting material was PBMCs, obtained around atezolizumab (anti-PD-L1) treatment. All receptors derive from a man in his sixties with urothelial cancer. CDR3s include the opening cysteine and the closing phenylalanine or tryptophan. D genes are given only for firm matches. Some rows have no size entry. The others give once, few or many, or a class for an expanded clone.

cdr3_length	clone_size	v_call	j_call	d_call	cdr3_nt	cdr3_aa
14	once	TRBV12-5	TRBJ1-1	NA	TGTGCTAGTGGTCTGGGACAAATGAACACTGAAGCTTTCTTT	CASGLGQMNTEAFF
16	once	TRBV9	TRBJ2-3	TRBD1	TGTGCCAGCAGCGTAGGCCAGGGGGTACAATTAGATACGCAGTATTTT	CASSVGQGVQLDTQYF
14	NA	TRBV7-9	TRBJ1-1	NA	TGTGCCAGCAGCTTAGGGGCATTGAACACTGAAGCTTTCTTT	CASSLGALNTEAFF
12	NA	TRBV2	TRBJ1-2	TRBD1	TGTGCCGGCAGAGGGGGCAGCTATGGCTACACCTTC	CAGRGGSYGYTF
13	NA	TRBV28	TRBJ1-2	NA	TGTGCCAGCAGTTTGGGAGGGGACTATGGCTACACCTTC	CASSLGGDYGYTF
16	NA	TRBV7-2	TRBJ2-3	TRBD2	TGTGCCAGCAGTCTAGTGACTAGCGGGAGGGGGGATACGCAGTATTTT	CASSLVTSGRGDTQYF
13	NA	TRBV28	TRBJ1-1	NA	TGTGCCAGCAGTTTGGGAGGGGGGATTGAAGCTTTCTTT	CASSLGGGIEAFF
14	NA	TRBV2	TRBJ1-5	NA	TGTGCCAGCAGTGAAGGTAGAGGGAGTCAGCCCCAGCATTTT	CASSEGRGSQPQHF
16	NA	TRBV7-8	TRBJ1-5	TRBD1	TGTGCCAGCAGCTTAAATCGGGACAGGGGCAGTCAGCCCCAGCATTTT	CASSLNRDRGSQPQHF
14	NA	TRBV29-1	TRBJ1-3	TRBD1	TGCAGCGTGGGACAGGATTACTCTGGAAACACCATATATTTT	CSVGQDYSGNTIYF
14	NA	TRBV5-4	TRBJ1-2	TRBD1	TGTGCCAGCAGCTTCACAGGGGATAACTATGGCTACACCTTC	CASSFTGDNYGYTF
13	NA	TRBV7-3	TRBJ1-2	TRBD1	TGTGCCAGCAGCCAGACGCAGGGGGCTGGCTACACCTTC	CASSQTQGAGYTF
15	NA	TRBV27	TRBJ1-5	NA	TGTGCCAGCAATGAGGCGGGACGGATCAATCAGCCCCAGCATTTT	CASNEAGRINQPQHF
14	once	TRBV12-5	TRBJ2-4	TRBD1	TGTGCTAGTGCTCGACAGGGGGCAGGAAACATTCAGTACTTC	CASARQGAGNIQYF
16	NA	TRBV19	TRBJ1-2	NA	TGTGCCAGTAGTATAGCTCCGAGACAGGTGGACTATGGCTACACCTTC	CASSIAPRQVDYGYTF
12	few	TRBV28	TRBJ2-7	TRBD1	TGTGCCAGCAGAAAGACAGGGTACGAGCAGTACTTC	CASRKTGYEQYF
15	NA	TRBV11-3	TRBJ2-2	NA	TGTGCCAGCAGCCCCGGAGAGGGGAGGACCGGGGAGCTGTTTTTT	CASSPGEGRTGELFF
16	NA	TRBV27	TRBJ1-2	TRBD1	TGTGCCAGCAGTTTAATAGGGACAGGGGGGGTCTATGGCTACACCTTC	CASSLIGTGGVYGYTF
17	NA	TRBV4-1	TRBJ1-1	TRBD1	TGCGCCAGCAGCAAGGACAGGGGGCAAGGGAGTTATACTGAAGCTTTCTTT	CASSKDRGQGSYTEAFF
14	NA	TRBV7-8	TRBJ1-1	NA	TGTGCCAGCAGCTTAGGGGGGGAGAACACTGAAGCTTTCTTT	CASSLGGENTEAFF
15	NA	TRBV7-3	TRBJ2-2	TRBD2	TGTGCCAGCAGCCAAGCTAGCGGGGGAGGCGGGGAGCTGTTTTTT	CASSQASGGGGELFF
15	NA	TRBV5-6	TRBJ2-5	NA	TGTGCCAGCAGCTCAAGTTTCCGGGTGGCGGAGACCCAGTACTTC	CASSSSFRVAETQYF
16	NA	TRBV4-3	TRBJ2-3	TRBD2	TGCGCCAGCAGCCAAGCTAGCGGGGCTAGCACAGATACGCAGTATTTT	CASSQASGASTDTQYF
16	NA	TRBV4-3	TRBJ2-3	NA	TGCGCCAGCAGCCAAGACCCTACGAGGAGCACAGATACGCAGTATTTT	CASSQDPTRSTDTQYF
17	NA	TRBV27	TRBJ1-2	NA	TGTGCCAGCAGACCAGGACTATTAAATGACCTTAACTATGGCTACACCTTC	CASRPGLLNDLNYGYTF
13	NA	TRBV6-1	TRBJ1-2	NA	TGTGCCAGCAGACCTACCCAGGGGAATGGCTACACCTTC	CASRPTQGNGYTF
17	NA	TRBV4-3	TRBJ2-5	TRBD2	TGCGCCAGCAGCCCTTTACTGACTAGCGGGATAGAAGAGACCCAGTACTTC	CASSPLLTSGIEETQYF
14	NA	TRBV5-6	TRBJ1-2	NA	TGTGCCAGCAGCTTGGGTCCAGCGCCCGTTGGCTACACCTTC	CASSLGPAPVGYTF
15	NA	TRBV4-1	TRBJ1-4	NA	TGCGCCAGCAGCCCCGGAGACAGGTTTAATGAAAAACTGTTTTTT	CASSPGDRFNEKLFF
13	NA	TRBV9	TRBJ1-3	NA	TGTGCCAGCAGCTCTAACTTTGGAAACACCATATATTTT	CASSSNFGNTIYF
17	NA	TRBV11-2	TRBJ2-1	TRBD2	TGTGCCAGCAGCCCCAGACTAGCGGGGTCAGTTTACAATGAGCAGTTCTTC	CASSPRLAGSVYNEQFF
15	few	TRBV7-8	TRBJ1-3	NA	TGTGCCAGCAGCCTGGGAGGGAACTCTGGAAACACCATATATTTT	CASSLGGNSGNTIYF
14	NA	TRBV11-3	TRBJ1-1	TRBD1	TGTGCCAGCAGCGGACAGGGGGGGCGGGCTGAAGCTTTCTTT	CASSGQGGRAEAFF
17	NA	TRBV4-1	TRBJ1-3	NA	TGCGCCAGCAGCCAAGGGCCGGGGAGGAAATCGGGAAACACCATATATTTT	CASSQGPGRKSGNTIYF
12	NA	TRBV6-4	TRBJ2-3	NA	TGTGCCAGCAGGGGGCCGGGAGATACGCAGTATTTT	CASRGPGDTQYF
13	NA	TRBV29-1	TRBJ2-7	TRBD1	TGCAGCCCTGGCGGGACAGGGGACAACGAGCAGTACTTC	CSPGGTGDNEQYF
16	NA	TRBV19	TRBJ2-6	NA	TGTGCCAGTAGTATAGTATCAGGGCCCGGGGCCAACGTCCTGACTTTC	CASSIVSGPGANVLTF
15	once	TRBV5-4	TRBJ2-1	NA	TGTGCCAGCAGCTACACTAGCACGGGCTACAATGAGCAGTTCTTC	CASSYTSTGYNEQFF
14	NA	TRBV7-3	TRBJ2-3	NA	TGTGCCAGCAGCTATGGCGGGCCTCGAGATACGCAGTATTTT	CASSYGGPRDTQYF
15	NA	TRBV7-2	TRBJ2-7	TRBD1	TGTGCCAGCAGCCCTGGGACAGGGGGCGTATACGAGCAGTACTTC	CASSPGTGGVYEQYF
14	NA	TRBV5-1	TRBJ1-4	NA	TGCGCCAGCAGCCCAGGGGACGGGGATGAAAAACTGTTTTTT	CASSPGDGDEKLFF
15	NA	TRBV7-9	TRBJ1-6	NA	TGTGCCAGCAGCTGGCTCGGGAGATATAATTCACCCCTCCACTTT	CASSWLGRYNSPLHF
14	NA	TRBV7-6	TRBJ2-1	TRBD1	TGTGCCAGCAGCTTACAGGGGGCGGGCAATGAGCAGTTCTTC	CASSLQGAGNEQFF
14	NA	TRBV6-6	TRBJ2-7	NA	TGTGCCAGCACCCTCGCCGGGTTCAGAGGCGAGCAGTACTTC	CASTLAGFRGEQYF
16	NA	TRBV9	TRBJ2-1	NA	TGTGCCAGCAGCGCCCAGGGTAGCGGAGTCTACAATGAGCAGTTCTTC	CASSAQGSGVYNEQFF
14	NA	TRBV28	TRBJ1-2	NA	TGTGCCAGCAGCATAACGCAGGGTTACTATGGCTACACCTTC	CASSITQGYYGYTF
14	NA	TRBV5-1	TRBJ2-5	TRBD1	TGCGCCAGCAGCTACAGGGGCTACCAAGAGACCCAGTACTTC	CASSYRGYQETQYF
13	NA	TRBV9	TRBJ2-5	NA	TGTGCCAGCAGCGTAGGCGGGGAAGAGACCCAGTACTTC	CASSVGGEETQYF
12	NA	TRBV19	TRBJ1-2	TRBD1	TGTGCCAGTTCAGACAGGGGCGATGGCTACACCTTC	CASSDRGDGYTF
13	NA	TRBV5-1	TRBJ2-5	NA	TGCGCCAGCAGCTTGGCTAACCAAGAGACCCAGTACTTC	CASSLANQETQYF